This T cell receptor (beta chain) is from a study of cytomegalovirus exposure and HLA in healthy donors. About this clone: Its antigen is still unknown.

The study ran its PCR with 60 Vbeta and 13 Jbeta primers. The assay was immunoSEQ multiplex PCR, and TCRdb's table has in-frame clones only and misses some. Counted here are around 170,000 clones, roughly 80% occurring once; the ten biggest clones make up 1.3%. Study observations and caveats: Through in vitro validation, a few CMV-associated chains were shown to be specific for CMV antigens. DRB1 had the most TCR associations and HLA-C the fewest, a later analysis found, with rates varying by HLA locus. An analysis done earlier found most TCR beta V segments productive about 87% or about 30% of the time.

Germline CDR1 and CDR2: SGDLS and YYNGEE. Trimming took 0 bases from V and 9 from J, leaving 22 bases between them. This CDR3 region has 17 residues. Although they were nominally healthy when sampled, donors likely had unrecorded immune exposures. The sample comprised PBMCs. The chain carries TRBV9 and TRBJ2-1; D might be TRBD2 (5 bases). This TCR was recovered from a man aged 50 to 60 in good health and CMV-seropositive. CDR3 bases: TGTGCCAGCAGCGTAGGTCCCGGCGGGTCCGCGCAGGCTGAGCAGTTCTTC. This translates into CASSVGPGGSAQAEQFF.